A selection of T cell receptor beta chains follows, all from one sample in a study of T-cell memory formation after mild COVID-19. TCRdb fed the 5' RACE reads into MiXCR, producing one record per CDR3 protein. Counted here are 350,000 to 500,000 distinct CDR3 sequences, around 20% occurring once; the ten biggest clones make up around 9.2%. Sequenced sample: PBMCs or a T cell subset sorted from them (not recorded which). These receptor sequences come from an adult woman who had mild COVID-19 (a few samples of this study predate the infection). Cell type and time point are not known. CDR3s include the opening cysteine and the closing phenylalanine or tryptophan. A D gene is named only where the DNA matches it firmly. Rows give clone size only sometimes, using once, few, many, or a class for an expanded clone.

v_call	clone_size	j_call	d_call	cdr3_aa	cdr3_nt
TRBV2	-	TRBJ2-7	-	CASRVPRGAQDEQYF	TGTGCCAGCAGGGTGCCCCGGGGGGCGCAGGACGAGCAGTACTTC
TRBV15	-	TRBJ1-1	-	CATSRDTSADRGTEAFF	TGTGCCACCAGCAGAGATACCAGCGCTGATCGGGGGACTGAAGCTTTCTTT
TRBV12-3/TRBV12-4	-	TRBJ2-1	TRBD2	CASSLRGLAGGEQFF	TGTGCCAGCAGTTTAAGAGGACTAGCGGGTGGTGAGCAGTTCTTC
TRBV2	few	TRBJ2-7	TRBD2	CASSEGGLSIYEQYF	TGTGCCAGCAGTGAGGGAGGGTTGAGTATATACGAGCAGTACTTC
TRBV7-2	-	TRBJ2-1	TRBD2	CASSPTSGKGVLEQFF	TGTGCCAGCAGCCCGACTAGCGGGAAGGGGGTTTTGGAGCAGTTCTTC
TRBV4-1	many	TRBJ2-7	-	CASSQVGGSHEQYF	TGCGCCAGCAGCCAAGTGGGGGGCTCCCACGAGCAGTACTTC
TRBV20-1	many	TRBJ1-1	-	CSARRQPRLNTEAFF	TGCAGTGCTAGGAGACAGCCTAGGCTGAACACTGAAGCTTTCTTT
TRBV24-1	-	TRBJ2-2	-	CATSRELTIGTGELFF	TGTGCCACCAGTCGAGAGCTGACTATTGGCACCGGGGAGCTGTTTTTT
TRBV7-3	few	TRBJ2-3	-	CASREGGPTDTQYF	TGTGCCAGCAGGGAGGGGGGCCCCACAGATACGCAGTATTTT
TRBV11-2	few	TRBJ2-7	TRBD1	CASSSDRMSYEQYF	TGTGCCAGCAGCTCGGACAGGATGTCCTACGAGCAGTACTTC
TRBV6-5	few	TRBJ1-1	-	CASSYGIEAFF	TGTGCCAGCAGCTACGGTATTGAAGCTTTCTTT
TRBV7-6	-	TRBJ1-1	-	CASSRLEQGISTEAFF	TGTGCCAGCAGCCGCCTCGAGCAGGGGATATCTACTGAAGCTTTCTTT
TRBV15	few	TRBJ2-6	-	CATSRSTSYSGANVLTF	TGTGCCACCAGCAGATCCACTTCCTACTCTGGGGCCAACGTCCTGACTTTC
TRBV14	few	TRBJ2-3	-	CASSQVGSGAGADTQYF	TGTGCCAGCAGCCAAGTAGGATCGGGGGCTGGGGCAGATACGCAGTATTTT
TRBV7-2	-	TRBJ2-1	TRBD2	CASSAYTSGNEQFF	TGTGCCAGCAGCGCCTACACTAGCGGCAATGAGCAGTTCTTC
TRBV19	-	TRBJ2-7	-	CASSIYGQGSYEQYF	TGTGCCAGTAGTATATATGGGCAGGGGTCCTACGAGCAGTACTTC
TRBV15	few	TRBJ2-7	TRBD2	CATRTSGSSYEQYF	TGTGCCACCCGCACTAGCGGGAGCTCCTACGAGCAGTACTTC
TRBV7-6	few	TRBJ2-1	TRBD2	CASARGGEQFF	TGTGCCAGCGCGCGGGGGGGTGAGCAGTTCTTC
TRBV2	once	TRBJ2-5	-	CASSVSVGETQYF	TGTGCCAGCAGTGTCTCTGTTGGGGAGACCCAGTACTTC
TRBV5-1	many	TRBJ2-3	TRBD2	CASSPQPGLGVDTQYF	TGCGCCAGCAGCCCCCAACCGGGACTAGGGGTAGATACGCAGTATTTT
TRBV2	-	TRBJ2-1	TRBD1	CASRSGTGERDEQFF	TGTGCCAGCAGGTCCGGGACAGGGGAGAGGGATGAGCAGTTCTTC
TRBV12-3/TRBV12-4	-	TRBJ2-3	TRBD1	CASSFTGATDTQYF	TGTGCCAGCAGTTTCACAGGGGCAACAGATACGCAGTATTTT
TRBV9	few	TRBJ2-2	-	CASSVEGTGELFF	TGTGCCAGCAGCGTAGAAGGGACCGGGGAGCTGTTTTTT
TRBV7-8	few	TRBJ1-1	TRBD1	CASSLAPGQQMNTEAFF	TGTGCCAGCAGCTTAGCCCCGGGACAGCAGATGAACACTGAAGCTTTCTTT
TRBV18	-	TRBJ1-1	-	CASSRRQANTEAFF	TGTGCCAGCTCACGCCGACAGGCGAACACTGAAGCTTTCTTT
TRBV4-1	few	TRBJ2-5	-	CASSRKDQETQYF	TGCGCCAGCAGCCGGAAAGACCAAGAGACCCAGTACTTC
TRBV18	many	TRBJ2-5	-	CASSPGQETQYF	TGTGCCAGCTCACCCGGCCAAGAGACCCAGTACTTC
TRBV5-1	-	TRBJ2-2	-	CASTRDSNTGELFF	TGCGCCAGCACTAGGGATTCAAACACCGGGGAGCTGTTTTTT
TRBV7-2	-	TRBJ1-5	TRBD1	CASSKLPPGQGQPQHF	TGTGCCAGCAGCAAATTACCCCCGGGACAGGGTCAGCCCCAGCATTTT
TRBV29-1	-	TRBJ1-3	-	CSVTGLAGNTIYF	TGCAGCGTTACAGGGCTAGCTGGAAACACCATATATTTT
TRBV29-1	-	TRBJ2-7	-	CSVEAPYSREQYF	TGCAGCGTTGAAGCCCCCTACTCTCGCGAGCAGTACTTC
TRBV4-2	many	TRBJ2-3	TRBD1	CASSHGQGTHTDTQYF	TGTGCCAGCAGCCATGGACAGGGCACCCACACAGATACGCAGTATTTT
TRBV19	-	TRBJ1-3	-	CASSADRSSGNTIYF	TGTGCCAGTAGCGCGGACAGAAGCTCTGGAAACACCATATATTTT
TRBV19	-	TRBJ2-1	TRBD2	CASSPRTSGFYNEQFF	TGTGCAAGTAGTCCCCGGACTAGCGGGTTTTACAATGAGCAGTTCTTC
TRBV25-1	-	TRBJ2-3	TRBD2	CASSEPTSGRPNFTDTQYF	TGTGCCAGCAGTGAACCTACTAGCGGGAGGCCCAACTTCACAGATACGCAGTATTTT
TRBV7-9	few	TRBJ2-3	TRBD2	CASSPPAGGTDTQYF	TGTGCCAGCAGCCCCCCAGCGGGAGGAACAGATACGCAGTATTTT
TRBV28	few	TRBJ2-1	-	CASTGQTLSSYNEQFF	TGTGCCAGCACAGGGCAGACCCTATCTTCGTACAATGAGCAGTTCTTC
TRBV2	-	TRBJ2-5	TRBD2	CARGTSSQTQYF	TGTGCCAGAGGGACTAGCTCACAGACCCAGTACTTC
TRBV7-2	-	TRBJ1-5	-	CASSLQESSNQPQHF	TGTGCCAGCAGCCTACAGGAATCTAGCAATCAGCCCCAGCATTTT
TRBV4-2	few	TRBJ2-5	-	CASSQDLQGRETQYF	TGTGCCAGCAGCCAAGATCTACAGGGTAGGGAGACCCAGTACTTC
TRBV4-2	-	TRBJ2-3	TRBD1	CASSQVGQGATDTQYF	TGTGCCAGCAGCCAAGTGGGACAGGGAGCCACAGATACGCAGTATTTT
TRBV5-1	few	TRBJ1-6	-	CASSLDTRGASSYNSPLHF	TGCGCCAGCAGCTTGGACACTCGGGGGGCAAGCTCCTATAATTCACCCCTCCACTTT
TRBV30	few	TRBJ1-2	-	CAWSLVDHENYGYTF	TGTGCCTGGAGTCTGGTGGACCACGAGAACTATGGCTACACCTTC
TRBV4-1	-	TRBJ2-3	-	CASSPTTGDTQYF	TGCGCCAGCAGCCCTACAACGGGGGATACGCAGTATTTT
TRBV20-1	-	TRBJ1-2	-	CSAWTVGGYTF	TGCAGTGCGTGGACAGTGGGTGGCTACACCTTC
TRBV20-1	-	TRBJ2-7	TRBD2	CSARSGRNHEQYF	TGCAGTGCTAGAAGCGGGAGGAATCACGAGCAGTACTTC
TRBV5-6	many	TRBJ2-3	TRBD2	CASLPGLARTDTQYF	TGTGCCAGCCTGCCGGGACTAGCGCGTACAGATACGCAGTATTTT
TRBV4-3	-	TRBJ2-1	-	CASSQVNFAVKEQFF	TGCGCCAGCAGCCAAGTAAATTTCGCCGTTAAAGAGCAGTTCTTC
TRBV12-3/TRBV12-4	few	TRBJ2-7	-	CASSWGDEQYF	TGTGCCAGCAGTTGGGGGGACGAGCAGTACTTC
TRBV4-1	-	TRBJ1-2	-	CASSQAGRRSEGYTF	TGCGCCAGCAGCCAAGCTGGCAGGCGTTCTGAGGGCTACACCTTC
TRBV5-5	-	TRBJ1-5	-	CASSLEFRGGQPQHF	TGTGCCAGCAGCCTAGAGTTCAGGGGAGGTCAGCCCCAGCATTTT
TRBV5-1	few	TRBJ2-5	-	CASSLGTGKPQETQYF	TGCGCCAGCAGCTTGGGTACAGGAAAGCCACAAGAGACCCAGTACTTC